These 6 T cell receptor beta chains were all obtained from the same sample, sequenced in a study of T cells in Graves' hyperthyroidism and ophthalmopathy. Regions amplified from RNA transcripts were the TCR beta CDR3 regions. Researchers ran a first-round RT-PCR on the TCR CDR3 using the HTBI primer set. TCRdb recomputed calls from the multiplex PCR reads with MiXCR, one row per CDR3 protein. The sample records around 280,000 distinct CDR3 sequences, about 13% being singletons. Sequencing input: blood. These receptors all stem from a woman aged 40 to 50 with Graves' hyperthyroidism.

This sequence joins TRBV19 and TRBJ1-5; D gene uncertain. CDR3 length: 15 amino acids. CDR1 is LNHDA and CDR2 is SQIVND in the germline V gene (reference sequence). V dropped 7 bases and J dropped 1 base, with 14 bases sitting between them. The CDR3 DNA is TGTGCCAGTAACCCGACAATTCTGAGCAATCAGCCCCAGCATTTT. Protein sequence: CASNPTILSNQPQHF.

V is TRBV10-2 and J is TRBJ2-6, with 8 bases lining up with TRBD1. The CDR3 length is 16 residues. With 2 bases clipped from V and 0 bases from J, the junction kept 0 bases outside the gene matches. Germline-derived CDR1 and CDR2 are WSHSY and SAAADI. This chain's CDR3 is CASSETGGSGANVLTF. Here the CDR3 DNA reads TGCGCCAGCAGTGAGACAGGGGGCTCTGGGGCCAACGTCCTGACTTTC.

The chain is built from TRBV27 and TRBJ2-3, with 10 bases matching TRBD2. There are 13 residues in the CDR3. CDR1 is MNHEY and CDR2 is SMNVEV in the germline V gene (reference sequence). The J segment lost 6 bases and the V segment lost 10 bases, leaving 7 bases of the junction unmatched. The CDR3 region has the DNA TGTGCCACCCTAGCGGGAGTAGCGGATACGCAGTATTTT. It encodes CATLAGVADTQYF.

This clonotype has at least ten counts. The chain combines TRBV11-2 with TRBJ1-3, with D unresolved. Trimming cost V 3 bases and J 1 base, with 10 bases left between them. This CDR3 region has 15 residues. CDR1 SGHAT and CDR2 FQNNGV come from the germline V gene. This CDR3 is CASSLSYGSGNTIYF. The CDR3 DNA follows: TGTGCCAGCAGCTTGAGTTATGGGTCTGGAAACACCATATATTTT.

This clonotype showed up just a few times. The chain recombines TRBV28 with TRBJ2-4, with D maybe TRBD2 (6 bases). The CDR3 runs to 13 residues. Germline loops: CDR1 MDHEN, CDR2 SYDVKM. Trimming removed 3 bases from V and 9 bases from J, with 12 bases in between. The CDR3 reads CASSLAQGGIQYF. As DNA, the CDR3 is TGTGCCAGCAGTTTGGCCCAGGGAGGCATTCAGTACTTC.

The chain links TRBV13 to TRBJ2-5, with D possibly TRBD1 on 7 matching bases. This CDR3 is 15 amino acids long. CDR1 and CDR2 (germline): PRHDT, FYEKMQ (reference sequence). Trimming took 5 bases from V and 5 from J, leaving 18 bases between them. The chain's CDR3 is CASSPTGRISETQYF. The CDR3 DNA reads TGTGCCAGCAGCCCGACAGGGAGGATTTCTGAGACCCAGTACTTC.